The 32 T cell receptor beta chains given below trace back to one sample, sequenced in a study of T cell responses to AZD1222 COVID-19 vaccine listed by TCRdb under 2021. The time point label here, explained by the study, means: baseline before first vaccination. Libraries were prepared through the immunoSEQ multiplex PCR assay. What TCRdb holds here is the immuneACCESS table cut down to in-frame rearrangements. Part of the clones is not present; checked against another copy, under half of the missing clones reflect an unresolved V gene, and the others are unexplained. This sample lists some 100,000 clones; less than 90% were detected once. The ten largest clones take up roughly 2% of the sample. Sequences were derived from peripheral blood, sampled on day 0 of AZD1222 vaccination. These receptors came from an adult in good health.

The chain links TRBV6-1 to TRBJ2-7; TRBD2 agrees at 8 bases. The germline V gene encodes CDR1 MNHNS and CDR2 SASEGT. V gave up 3 bases and J gave up 4 bases; unmatched junction bases: 11. The CDR3 consists of 16 residues. The DNA of the CDR3 is TGTGCCAGCAGTGACAGCCCCGGGAGGGCCATGTACGAGCAGTACTTC. The encoded protein is CASSDSPGRAMYEQYF.

V and J are TRBV19 and TRBJ2-5; D is unclear. V was pared by 4 bases and J by 2 bases, with 2 bases between. CDR3 length: 11 amino acids. Germline V gives CDR1 LNHDA, CDR2 SQIVND (reference sequence). The CDR3, as DNA: TGTGCCAGTAGTAAACAAGAGACCCAGTACTTC. It is translated as CASSKQETQYF.

This chain uses TRBV13 with TRBJ1-1; TRBD1 might be the D (6 bases). Germline V lookup: CDR1 PRHDT, CDR2 FYEKMQ (reference sequence). Trimming stripped 5 bases from V and 1 base from J, with 11 bases between. The CDR3 is 14 residues long. The CDR3 loop is CASSPGVSNTEAFF. The CDR3, as DNA: TGTGCCAGCAGCCCAGGGGTCTCGAACACTGAAGCTTTCTTT.

The CDR3 DNA reads TGTGCCAGCAAGTCGGCGGAAAAACGAAACACCATATATTTT. The encoded protein is CASKSAEKRNTIYF. The rearrangement joins TRBV27 to TRBJ1-3; D not certain. With 7 bases removed from V and 5 bases from J, the gap between germline ends came to 15 bases. This CDR3 comprises 14 residues. Germline V gives CDR1 MNHEY, CDR2 SMNVEV (reference sequence).

The CDR3 region is CATSDPPRDYEQYF. CDR3 nucleotides: TGTGCCACCAGTGATCCACCGCGGGACTACGAGCAGTACTTC. This rearrangement joins TRBV24-1 to TRBJ2-7; a weak D match, TRBD2 (6 bases). Trimming cost V 3 bases and J 3 bases, with 11 bases left between them. The CDR3 runs 14 residues. The germline V gene encodes CDR1 KGHDR and CDR2 SFDVKD.

The chain uses TRBV30 and TRBJ1-1; possibly TRBD1 for D (5 bases). Trimming shortened V by 3 bases and J by 5 bases, and 16 bases separated the two germline ends. The CDR3 runs 14 residues. Germline V gene sequence: CDR1 GTSNPN, CDR2 SVGIG (reference sequence). The CDR3 spells CAWRPPGLRTEAFF. CDR3 coding DNA: TGTGCCTGGAGGCCTCCGGGACTTAGAACTGAAGCTTTCTTT.

CDR3 loop: CASSPQDRVGNIQYF. The CDR3, as DNA: TGTGCCAGCAGCCCCCAGGACAGGGTCGGCAACATTCAGTACTTC. This rearrangement joins TRBV13 to TRBJ2-4, with 8 bases identical to TRBD1. This CDR3 is built from 15 residues. The V gene's germline CDR1 is PRHDT and CDR2 FYEKMQ (reference sequence). V lost 5 bases to trimming and J lost 7 bases; unmatched junction nucleotides: 10.

For the CDR3, the DNA is TGTGCCAGCAGCACCCGACAGGGCACAGATACGCAGTATTTT. Protein sequence: CASSTRQGTDTQYF. This chain links TRBV5-4 with TRBJ2-3; a weak D match, TRBD1 (6 bases). Trimming left V 4 bases short and J 1 base short, with 10 bases between. Per germline, CDR1 SGHNT and CDR2 YYREEE (reference sequence). The CDR3 is 14 residues long.

The chain employs TRBV4-3 and TRBJ2-7, with D uncertain. V was clipped by 1 base and J by 3 bases, with 10 bases between them. The germline CDR1 and CDR2 sequences are LGHNA and YSLEER. The CDR3 totals 14 residues. The CDR3 DNA follows: TGCGCCAGCAGCCAAGCACCTGGGCGCTACGAGCAGTACTTC. It encodes CASSQAPGRYEQYF.

The chain is built from TRBV5-1 and TRBJ2-5; 7 bases are shared with TRBD2. The V gene's germline CDR1 is SGHRS and CDR2 YFSETQ. V lost 4 bases and J lost 5; bases outside the gene matches: 8. The CDR3 spans 14 residues. The CDR3: CASSRAGPTETQYF. CDR3 DNA: TGCGCCAGCAGCCGAGCGGGACCCACGGAGACCCAGTACTTC.

This chain connects TRBV28 to TRBJ2-7, with D unclear. Germline assignment: CDR1 MDHEN and CDR2 SYDVKM. This CDR3 comprises 11 residues. V shed 6 bases and J shed 3 bases, with 6 bases lying between them. For the CDR3, the DNA is TGTGCCAGCAGGAATAACTACGAGCAGTACTTC. Protein product: CASRNNYEQYF. The variable domain in full, completed from reference TRBV28 and TRBJ2-7, reads DVKVTQSSRYLVKRTGEKVFLECVQDMDHENMFWYRQDPGLGLRLIYFSYDVKMKEKGDIPEGYSVSREKKERFSLILESASTNQTSMYLCASRNNYEQYFGPGTRLTVT.

This clone came up a few times. V and J are TRBV24-1 and TRBJ1-2; TRBD1 is a possible D gene (5 bases). Germline V gives CDR1 KGHDR, CDR2 SFDVKD. Trimming took 5 bases from V and 8 from J, leaving 14 bases between them. The CDR3 has 13 residues. CDR3 residues: CATSVTGIEGYTF. The CDR3 DNA reads TGTGCCACCAGTGTAACAGGCATTGAGGGCTACACCTTC.

The sample holds one count of this clone. The chain links TRBV19 to TRBJ2-7, with D maybe TRBD1 (6 bases). CDR1 is LNHDA and CDR2 is SQIVND in the germline V gene (reference sequence). The length of the CDR3 is 13 residues. The V and J ends lost 3 bases and 3 bases respectively, with 9 bases between them. The CDR3 region has the DNA TGTGCCAGTAGTATGGGGACATACTACGAGCAGTACTTC. Protein sequence: CASSMGTYYEQYF.

This clone was recorded only once. The gene calls are TRBV27 and TRBJ1-5; D is unclear. The CDR3 length is 15 residues. Germline-derived CDR1 and CDR2 are MNHEY and SMNVEV (reference sequence). Deletions cut 8 bases from V and 7 bases from J, with 21 bases between. CDR3 bases: TGTGCCAGCTCCCCCAACCCCTCCTTTGTGCAGCCCCAGCATTTT. It is translated as CASSPNPSFVQPQHF.

This clone appeared a single time. The chain uses TRBV3-1 (or the pseudogene TRBV3-2) and TRBJ1-1, with 10 positions matching TRBD1. The CDR3 consists of 17 residues. J was trimmed by 9 bases and V by 3 bases; bases with no gene match: 16. CDR1 is LGHDT and CDR2 is YNNKEL in the germline V gene (reference sequence). Here the CDR3 reads CASSHSSGTGDSKKAFF. CDR3 nucleotides: TGTGCCAGCAGCCACTCTTCCGGGACAGGGGACTCCAAGAAAGCTTTCTTT.

The chain joins TRBV2 to TRBJ2-1, with 10 nucleotides matching TRBD2. The CDR3 loop spans 15 amino acids. Germline trimming cut 6 bases from V and 6 bases from J; bases unmatched to any gene: 8. CDR1 is SNHLY and CDR2 is FYNNEI in the germline V gene. The DNA for the CDR3 is TGTGCCAGCAGGGGGCTAGCGGGAGTGAGCAATGAGCAGTTCTTC. Protein: CASRGLAGVSNEQFF.

The rearrangement joins TRBV6-1 to TRBJ2-7; 9 positions agree with TRBD2. J was trimmed by 6 bases and V by 3 bases; bases with no gene match: 6. This CDR3 comprises 14 residues. The germline gives CDR1 MNHNS, CDR2 SASEGT. This CDR3 is CASSESGRSGEQYF. The CDR3 nucleotides are TGTGCCAGCAGTGAGAGCGGGAGGTCTGGCGAGCAGTACTTC.

This chain joins TRBV9 and TRBJ1-4; TRBD1 matches at 7 bases. Germline loops: CDR1 SGDLS, CDR2 YYNGEE. Trimming cost V 0 bases and J 5 bases; bases outside gene matches: 4. This CDR3 contains 15 residues. CDR3 sequence: CASSVGGQWNEKLFF. The CDR3 DNA follows: TGTGCCAGCAGCGTAGGGGGACAGTGGAATGAAAAACTGTTTTTT.

The chain uses TRBV6-2 or TRBV6-3 and TRBJ2-5, with 8 bases lining up with TRBD1. The CDR3 is 15 amino acids. V shed 4 bases and J 5 bases; nucleotides not matched to a gene: 9. Germline CDR1 and CDR2: MNHEY and SVGEGT. CDR3 residues: CASSWWTGRGETQYF. The CDR3 coding sequence is TGTGCCAGCAGTTGGTGGACAGGGCGTGGGGAGACCCAGTACTTC.

The V gene is TRBV3-1 (or the pseudogene TRBV3-2), the J gene TRBJ1-5; tentatively, D is TRBD1 (5 bases). CDR1 is LGHDT and CDR2 is YNNKEL in the germline V gene (reference sequence). CDR3 size: 14 residues. With 5 bases removed from V and 5 bases from J, the gap between germline ends came to 13 bases. CDR3 in amino acids: CASSRAGGDQPQHF. DNA of the CDR3: TGTGCCAGCAGCAGGGCGGGGGGGGATCAGCCCCAGCATTTT.

The gene calls are TRBV24-1 and TRBJ1-1, with 8 nucleotides matching TRBD1. Germline V lookup: CDR1 KGHDR, CDR2 SFDVKD. This CDR3 contains 13 residues. V gave up 9 bases and J gave up 1 base; unmatched junction bases: 3. CDR3 DNA: TGTGCCACCTCGCAGGGGGCGAACACTGAAGCTTTCTTT. Amino acids: CATSQGANTEAFF.

The sample holds a few counts of this clone. The chain combines TRBV4-2 with TRBJ2-1; 9 nucleotides agree with TRBD1. This CDR3 is 16 amino acids long. Germline lookup yields CDR1 LGHNA and CDR2 YNFKEQ. The V and J ends lost 0 bases and 8 bases, in that order; junction bases with no gene match: 8. DNA of the CDR3: TGTGCCAGCAGCCAAGAGATGGGACAGGGTCGCCATGAGCAGTTCTTC. This sequence encodes CASSQEMGQGRHEQFF.

This chain connects TRBV28 to TRBJ1-5; unclear D gene. There are 16 residues in the CDR3. Germline CDR1 reads MDHEN; CDR2 reads SYDVKM. The V end lost 9 bases, the J end lost 2 bases, and 20 bases lay between the germline ends. In nucleotides, the CDR3 is TGTGCCAGTCATTCCCCCGTCTATAACCGCAATCAGCCCCAGCATTTT. Its translation: CASHSPVYNRNQPQHF.

This clone was recorded once. This chain connects TRBV20-1 to TRBJ2-5; 13 nucleotides agree with TRBD2. The CDR3 contains 15 residues. J lost 3 bases, V lost 3 bases, and 4 bases had no gene match. Germline V gene sequence: CDR1 DFQATT, CDR2 SNEGSKA (reference sequence). In DNA form, the CDR3 reads TGCAGTGCTAGTGGACTAGCGGGAGAGGAAGAGACCCAGTACTTC. This encodes CSASGLAGEEETQYF.

This chain joins TRBV11-3 and TRBJ2-2; 8 nucleotides agree with TRBD2. Germline V gene lookup returns CDR1 SGHNT and CDR2 YENEEA. CDR3 length: 16 amino acids. V dropped 5 bases and J dropped 4; count of bases not matched to a gene: 9. CDR3 residues: CASSGSSGTVTGELFF. The CDR3 DNA is TGTGCCAGCAGCGGGAGTAGCGGGACGGTCACCGGGGAGCTGTTTTTT.

This clone was picked up a small number of times. The rearrangement uses TRBV5-5 and TRBJ2-7; possible D gene TRBD2, 6 bases. V was cut by 2 bases and J by 2 bases, with 14 bases left in between. CDR3 length equals 15 residues. From germline, CDR1 is SGHKS and CDR2 YYEKEE (reference sequence). The CDR3 spells CASSFFGGTPYEQYF. The CDR3 region has the DNA TGTGCCAGCAGCTTTTTTGGAGGGACCCCCTACGAGCAGTACTTC. Full variable domain (rest looked up from reference TRBV5-5 and TRBJ2-7): DAGVTQSPTHLIKTRGQQVTLRCSPISGHKSVSWYQQVLGQGPQFIFQYYEKEERGRGNFPDRFSARQFPNYSSELNVNALLLGDSALYLCASSFFGGTPYEQYFGPGTRLTVT.

This chain joins TRBV11-2 and TRBJ2-7, with D perhaps matching TRBD1 (5 bases). Trimming took off 3 bases at V and 5 bases at J, with 20 bases between the two ends. Germline CDR1 reads SGHAT; CDR2 reads FQNNGV. CDR3 length equals 16 residues. CDR3 amino acids: CASSFRGRLGIDEQYF. The DNA of the CDR3 is TGTGCCAGCAGCTTTAGGGGCAGGCTGGGCATTGACGAGCAGTACTTC. Supplemented by reference TRBV11-2 and TRBJ2-7, the full variable domain reads EAGVAQSPRYKIIEKRQSVAFWCNPISGHATLYWYQQILGQGPKLLIQFQNNGVVDDSQLPKDRFSAERLKGVDSTLKIQPAKLEDSAVYLCASSFRGRLGIDEQYFGPGTRLTVT.

Only a few counts were recorded for this clone. The genes are TRBV11-3 and TRBJ1-2; D not certain. The V gene's germline CDR1 is SGHNT and CDR2 YENEEA. The CDR3 consists of 13 residues. The V gene lost 1 base and the J gene lost 3 bases, with 6 bases spanning the gap. The CDR3 coding sequence is TGTGCCAGCAGCTTAGGGAGTGACTATGGCTACACCTTC. Translated, it gives CASSLGSDYGYTF. Based on the CDR3 plus reference TRBV11-3 and TRBJ1-2, the full variable domain is EAGVVQSPRYKIIEKKQPVAFWCNPISGHNTLYWYLQNLGQGPELLIRYENEEAVDDSQLPKDRFSAERLKGVDSTLKIQPAELGDSAVYLCASSLGSDYGYTFGSGTRLTVV.

The rearrangement uses TRBV7-8 and TRBJ2-7; D not resolved. CDR3 length: 13 amino acids. Germline lookup yields CDR1 SGHVS and CDR2 FQNEAQ. Trimming cost V 3 bases and J 1 base, with 7 bases left between them. The CDR3 spells CASSFLSSYEQYF. DNA for the CDR3: TGTGCCAGCAGCTTTCTCAGTTCCTACGAGCAGTACTTC.

V gene TRBV10-3 combines with J gene TRBJ2-6, with TRBD1 matching over 12 bases. The CDR3 is made up of 16 amino acids. The V segment lost 5 bases and the J segment 2 bases; nucleotides outside the gene matches: 1. Germline V gene sequence: CDR1 ENHRY, CDR2 SYGVKD. CDR3: CAISRDRGPGANVLTF. CDR3 nucleotides: TGTGCCATCAGTAGGGACAGGGGGCCTGGGGCCAACGTCCTGACTTTC.

The V and J genes are TRBV13 and TRBJ2-3, with 15 bases identical to TRBD2. Trimming took 5 bases from V and 0 from J; bases not matched to a gene: 15. The CDR3 contains 21 residues. CDR1 is PRHDT and CDR2 is FYEKMQ in the germline V gene (reference sequence). The CDR3, as DNA: TGTGCCAGCAGCCCAAGCCCTGGACTAGCGGGAGGGAGGTTTAGCACAGATACGCAGTATTTT. Translated, it gives CASSPSPGLAGGRFSTDTQYF. Variable domain in full (rest from reference TRBV13 and TRBJ2-3): AAGVIQSPRHLIKEKRETATLKCYPIPRHDTVYWYQQGPGQDPQFLISFYEKMQSDKGSIPDRFSAQQFSDYHSELNMSSLELGDSALYFCASSPSPGLAGGRFSTDTQYFGPGTRLTVL.

The genes are TRBV18 and TRBJ1-2; no clear D gene. V was pared by 4 bases and J by 3 bases, with 21 bases between. This CDR3 region has 17 residues. Per germline, CDR1 KGHSH and CDR2 LQKENI. The CDR3 nucleotides are TGTGCCAGCTCACTCCCCCCTACGCCCACTGGGGACTATGGCTACACCTTC. Translation gives CASSLPPTPTGDYGYTF.